These T cell receptor beta chains were read from a single sample in a study of cytomegalovirus exposure and HLA in healthy donors. Produced via immunoSEQ multiplex PCR; TCRdb's table is partial and in-frame only. The data hold approximately 130,000 clones, with 85% observed a single time. Material: PBMCs. All receptors come from a woman in her twenties or thirties in good health and CMV-seropositive. Each CDR3 is given with its conserved first and last residue. Fields, in order: D gene, clone size, J gene, V gene, CDR3 DNA, CDR3 protein. A D gene is named only where the DNA matches it firmly. A row's size may be missing; if present it is once, few, many or a size class.

>NA|NA|TRBJ2-5|TRBV2
TGTGCCAGCGGCGGAAGGAGGGAAGGAGAGACCCAGTACTTC
CASGGRREGETQYF
>NA|NA|TRBJ2-7|TRBV2
TGTGCCAGCAGTGAAGAAGGCAGGGTCGGTCCCCACGAGCAGTACTTC
CASSEEGRVGPHEQYF
>NA|once|TRBJ2-7|TRBV28
TGTGCCAGCAGTTTGGGGGACTTTAGCCACGAGCAGTACTTC
CASSLGDFSHEQYF
>NA|NA|TRBJ1-1|TRBV18
TGTGCCAGCTCACCATCGGGAATCTGGGGAGCTTTCTTT
CASSPSGIWGAFF
>NA|NA|TRBJ1-2|TRBV20-1
TGCAGTGTACAGGCCAACTATGGCTACACCTTC
CSVQANYGYTF
>NA|NA|TRBJ1-2|TRBV19
TGTGCCAGTAGTAACGCCATCGGAGCTAACTATGGCTACACCTTC
CASSNAIGANYGYTF
>NA|NA|TRBJ1-5|TRBV28
TGTGCCAGCAGCGATCGGGTGCAGCCCCAGCATTTT
CASSDRVQPQHF
>NA|NA|TRBJ1-1|TRBV6-5
TGTGCCAGCAGTGCGAGGGGGGGCAACAGTGAAGCTTTCTTT
CASSARGGNSEAFF
>TRBD1|NA|TRBJ1-4|TRBV28
TGTGCCAGCAGTCTATCGGGACAGAGAAATGAAAAACTGTTTTTT
CASSLSGQRNEKLFF
>TRBD2|NA|TRBJ2-1|TRBV27
TGTGCCAGCAGTAAGGGACTAGCGGGGGGTGAGCAGTTCTTC
CASSKGLAGGEQFF
>NA|NA|TRBJ2-1|TRBV30
TGTGCCTGGAGACCATCTAATCACAATGAGCAGTTCTTC
CAWRPSNHNEQFF
>TRBD2|NA|TRBJ2-1|TRBV6-5
TGTGCCAGCAGTTACCTAGCGGGAAATGTGGTGCTAGGGCAGTTCTTC
CASSYLAGNVVLGQFF
>TRBD1|NA|TRBJ2-5|TRBV5-4
TGTGCCAGCAGCTTGGGGGGCACCGGGACAGGGGGACTTCAAGAGACCCAGTACTTC
CASSLGGTGTGGLQETQYF
>TRBD1|NA|TRBJ2-3|TRBV30
TGTGCCTGGGCCCGGAATGACAGGGAGACGCAGTATTTT
CAWARNDRETQYF
>NA|NA|TRBJ2-1|TRBV28
TGTGCCAGCAGTTTTAGTCTCGGCCTCGAGGATGAGCAGTTCTTC
CASSFSLGLEDEQFF
>NA|few|TRBJ2-1|TRBV13
TGTGCCAGCAGCTTAGTGCGGGGTGGGAGCTACAATGAGCAGTTCTTC
CASSLVRGGSYNEQFF
>NA|NA|TRBJ2-1|TRBV5-6
TGTGCCAGCAGCTTGGGGGCCAACTCGCAGTTCTTC
CASSLGANSQFF
>TRBD2|NA|TRBJ2-2|TRBV2
TGTGCCAGCAGTGGACTAGCCCTACCCACCGGGGAGCTGTTTTTT
CASSGLALPTGELFF
>NA|NA|TRBJ1-3|TRBV4-1
TGCGCCAGCAGCCAAGCTGTCTCTGGAAACACCATATATTTT
CASSQAVSGNTIYF
>TRBD1|NA|TRBJ1-2|TRBV5-1
TGCGCCAGCAGCGAAGGGACAGGGGGTGGCTATGGCTACACCTTC
CASSEGTGGGYGYTF
>TRBD2|NA|TRBJ2-2|TRBV9
TGTGCCAGCAGCGTAGGGAGCGGGGTGTCCGGGGAGCTGTTTTTT
CASSVGSGVSGELFF
>NA|NA|TRBJ1-1|TRBV7-8
TGTGCCAGCAGCCTCGGGAACATGAACACTGAAGCTTTCTTT
CASSLGNMNTEAFF
>TRBD1|NA|TRBJ1-1|TRBV7-2
TGTGCCAGCAGCGCAGGGGGAAACACTGAAGCTTTCTTT
CASSAGGNTEAFF
>NA|NA|TRBJ1-1|TRBV2
TGTGCCAGCAGCGGGGGGCCGAACACTGAAGCTTTCTTT
CASSGGPNTEAFF
>NA|NA|TRBJ1-3|TRBV9
TGTGCCAGCAGCGGAACAGGGTGGGGAAACACCATATATTTT
CASSGTGWGNTIYF
>NA|NA|TRBJ1-1|TRBV28
TGTGCCAGCAGGGTGGTTGGGGGGGGTGAAGCTTTCTTT
CASRVVGGGEAFF
>NA|NA|TRBJ1-1|TRBV9
TGTGCCAGCAGCGTACAGGCCCTTAACACTGAAGCTTTCTTT
CASSVQALNTEAFF
>NA|NA|TRBJ1-4|TRBV28
TGTGCCAGCAGTTGGCGAGGGGGGGGGAATGAAAAACTGTTTTTT
CASSWRGGGNEKLFF
>NA|once|TRBJ1-4|TRBV18
TGTGCCAGCTCACCCAGCCCGGGAAGGGATGAAAAACTGTTTTTT
CASSPSPGRDEKLFF
>NA|once|TRBJ2-7|TRBV6-5
TGTGCCAGCTCCCACTACGAGCAGTACTTC
CASSHYEQYF
>NA|NA|TRBJ2-3|TRBV9
TGTGCCAGCAGCGTAGCAGCGGGACACACAGATACGCAGTATTTT
CASSVAAGHTDTQYF